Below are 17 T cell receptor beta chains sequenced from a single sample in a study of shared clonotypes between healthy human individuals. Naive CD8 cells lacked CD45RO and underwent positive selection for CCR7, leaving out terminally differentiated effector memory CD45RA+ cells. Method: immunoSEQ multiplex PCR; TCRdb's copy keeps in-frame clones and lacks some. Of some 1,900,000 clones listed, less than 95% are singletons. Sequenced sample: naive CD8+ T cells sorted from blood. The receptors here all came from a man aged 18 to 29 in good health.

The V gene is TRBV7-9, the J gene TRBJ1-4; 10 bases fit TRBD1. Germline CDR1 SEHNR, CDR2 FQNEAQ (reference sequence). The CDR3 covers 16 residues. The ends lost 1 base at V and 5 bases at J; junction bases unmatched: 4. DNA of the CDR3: TGTGCCAGCAGCTTAGGCCCGGACAGGGGGAATGAAAAACTGTTTTTT. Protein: CASSLGPDRGNEKLFF.

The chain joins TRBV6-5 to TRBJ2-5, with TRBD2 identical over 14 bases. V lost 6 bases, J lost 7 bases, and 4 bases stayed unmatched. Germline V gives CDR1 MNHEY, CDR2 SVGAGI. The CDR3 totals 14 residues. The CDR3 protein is CASRTSGRGGTQYF. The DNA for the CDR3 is TGTGCCAGCAGGACTAGCGGGAGGGGGGGGACCCAGTACTTC.

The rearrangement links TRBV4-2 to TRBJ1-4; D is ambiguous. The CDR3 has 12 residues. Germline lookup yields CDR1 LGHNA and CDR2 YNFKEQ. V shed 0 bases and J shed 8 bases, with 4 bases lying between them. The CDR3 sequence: CASSQESEKLFF. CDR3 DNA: TGTGCCAGCAGCCAAGAATCCGAAAAACTGTTTTTT.

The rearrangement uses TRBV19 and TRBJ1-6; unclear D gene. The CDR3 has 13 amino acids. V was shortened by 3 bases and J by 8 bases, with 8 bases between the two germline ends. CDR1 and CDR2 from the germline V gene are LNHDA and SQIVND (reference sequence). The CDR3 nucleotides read TGTGCCAGTAGTATGTTCGGGGATTCACCCCTCCACTTT. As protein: CASSMFGDSPLHF.

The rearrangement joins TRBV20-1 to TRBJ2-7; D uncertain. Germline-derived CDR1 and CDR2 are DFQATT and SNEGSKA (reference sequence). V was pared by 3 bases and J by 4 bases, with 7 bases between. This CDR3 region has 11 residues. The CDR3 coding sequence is TGCAGTGCTAGCTCGGCTTACGAGCAGTACTTC. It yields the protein CSASSAYEQYF.

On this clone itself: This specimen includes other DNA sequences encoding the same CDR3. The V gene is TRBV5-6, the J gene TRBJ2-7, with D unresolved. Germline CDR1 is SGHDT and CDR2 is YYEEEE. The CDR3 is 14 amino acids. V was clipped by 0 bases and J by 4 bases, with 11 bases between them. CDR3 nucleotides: TGTGCCAGCAGCTTGGGGACCGTTGGGTACGAGCAGTACTTC. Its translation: CASSLGTVGYEQYF.

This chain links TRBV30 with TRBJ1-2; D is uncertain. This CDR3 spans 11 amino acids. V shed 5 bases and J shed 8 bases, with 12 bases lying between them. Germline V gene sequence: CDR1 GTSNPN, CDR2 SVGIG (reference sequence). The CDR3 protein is CAWGGSGGYTF. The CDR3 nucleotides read TGTGCCTGGGGTGGATCGGGAGGCTACACCTTC. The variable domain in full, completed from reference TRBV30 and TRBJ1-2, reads SQTIHQWPATLVQPVGSPLSLECTVEGTSNPNLYWYRQAAGRGLQLLFYSVGIGQISSEVPQNLSASRPQDRQFILSSKKLLLSDSGFYLCAWGGSGGYTFGSGTRLTVV.

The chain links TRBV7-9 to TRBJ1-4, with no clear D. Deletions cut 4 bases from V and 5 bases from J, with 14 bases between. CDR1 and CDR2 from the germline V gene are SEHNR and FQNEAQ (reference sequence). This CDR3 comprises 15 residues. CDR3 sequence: CASSSQDGKNEKLFF. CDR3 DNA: TGTGCCAGCAGCTCCCAGGACGGGAAAAATGAAAAACTGTTTTTT.

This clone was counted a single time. CDR3 nucleotides: TGTGCCAGCAGTTTCGGGACGGGCGGCGACGAGCAGTACTTC. Its translation: CASSFGTGGDEQYF. The rearrangement joins TRBV27 to TRBJ2-7; D could derive from TRBD1 or TRBD2 (5 bases each). V dropped 3 bases and J dropped 5 bases, with 14 bases sitting between them. The CDR3 has 14 residues. Germline assignment: CDR1 MNHEY and CDR2 SMNVEV (reference sequence).

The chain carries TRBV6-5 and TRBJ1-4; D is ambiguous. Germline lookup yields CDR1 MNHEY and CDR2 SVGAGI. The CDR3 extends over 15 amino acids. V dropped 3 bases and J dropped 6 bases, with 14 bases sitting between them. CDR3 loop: CASSYNPPIDEKLFF. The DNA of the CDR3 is TGTGCCAGCAGTTATAACCCCCCTATCGATGAAAAACTGTTTTTT.

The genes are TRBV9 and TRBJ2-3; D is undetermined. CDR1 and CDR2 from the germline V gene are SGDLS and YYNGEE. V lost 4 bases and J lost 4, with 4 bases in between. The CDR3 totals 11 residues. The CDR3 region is CASSTADTQYF. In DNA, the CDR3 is TGTGCCAGCAGCACGGCAGATACGCAGTATTTT.

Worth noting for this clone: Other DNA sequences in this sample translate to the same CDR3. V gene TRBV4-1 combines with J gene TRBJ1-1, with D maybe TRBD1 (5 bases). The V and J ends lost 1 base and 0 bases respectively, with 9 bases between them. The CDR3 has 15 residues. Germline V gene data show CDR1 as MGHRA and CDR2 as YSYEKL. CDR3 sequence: CASSQVGTLNTEAFF. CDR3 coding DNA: TGCGCCAGCAGCCAAGTCGGGACCCTGAACACTGAAGCTTTCTTT.

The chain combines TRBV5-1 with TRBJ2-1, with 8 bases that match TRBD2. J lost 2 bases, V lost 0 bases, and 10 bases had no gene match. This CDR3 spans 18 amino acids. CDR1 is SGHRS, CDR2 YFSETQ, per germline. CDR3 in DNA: TGCGCCAGCAGCTTGGACGCGCGAGCGGGGGCCCCCTACAATGAGCAGTTCTTC. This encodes CASSLDARAGAPYNEQFF. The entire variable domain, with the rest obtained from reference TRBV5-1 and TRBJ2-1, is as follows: KAGVTQTPRYLIKTRGQQVTLSCSPISGHRSVSWYQQTPGQGLQFLFEYFSETQRNKGNFPGRFSGRQFSNSRSEMNVSTLELGDSALYLCASSLDARAGAPYNEQFFGPGTRLTVL.

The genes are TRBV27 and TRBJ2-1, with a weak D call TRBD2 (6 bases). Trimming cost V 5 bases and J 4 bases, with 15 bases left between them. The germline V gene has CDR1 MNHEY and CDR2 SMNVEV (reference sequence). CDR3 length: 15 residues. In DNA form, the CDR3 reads TGTGCCAGCAGTCGACGGGAGCCCCCTTACAATGAGCAGTTCTTC. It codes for CASSRREPPYNEQFF.

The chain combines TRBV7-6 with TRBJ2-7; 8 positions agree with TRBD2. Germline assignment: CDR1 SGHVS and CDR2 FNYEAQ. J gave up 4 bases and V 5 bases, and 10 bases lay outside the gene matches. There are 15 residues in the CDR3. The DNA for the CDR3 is TGTGCCAGCAGCCCCACCCGGGAGGGCCAATACGAGCAGTACTTC. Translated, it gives CASSPTREGQYEQYF.

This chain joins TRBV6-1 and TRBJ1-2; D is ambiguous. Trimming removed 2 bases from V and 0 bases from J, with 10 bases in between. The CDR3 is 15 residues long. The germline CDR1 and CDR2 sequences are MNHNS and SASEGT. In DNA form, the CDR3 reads TGTGCCAGCAGTGAAAGGTTAGAAGCTAACTATGGCTACACCTTC. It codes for CASSERLEANYGYTF.

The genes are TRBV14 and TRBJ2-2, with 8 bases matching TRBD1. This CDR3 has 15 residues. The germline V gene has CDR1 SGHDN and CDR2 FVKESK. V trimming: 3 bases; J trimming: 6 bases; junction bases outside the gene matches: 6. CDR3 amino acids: CASSQQQGDAGELFF. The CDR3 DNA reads TGTGCCAGCAGCCAGCAACAGGGGGACGCCGGGGAGCTGTTTTTT.